The 28 T cell receptor beta chains reported below all come from one sample, sequenced in a study of CXCR3-negative and CXCR3-positive naive CD8 T cells. The authors prepared UMI-labeled TRB cDNA libraries by 5' RACE. TCRdb reanalyzed the 5' RACE reads and collapses them to one entry per CDR3 protein, without DNA. This sample's clone table lists 20,000 to 25,000 distinct CDR3 sequences. The sequenced sample consisted of memory CD8+ T cells from blood. These receptors all come from a human donor in good health. Some clones in this sample may be carry-over from other donors' samples.

The genes are TRBV7-7 and TRBJ2-5; TCRdb lists TRBD1, though no DNA is available to test this call. The CDR3 loop spans 15 amino acids. From germline, CDR1 is SSHAT and CDR2 FNYEAQ (reference sequence). The CDR3 spells CASRHGTGNQETQYF. The full variable domain, in which reference TRBV7-7 and TRBJ2-5 provide the parts outside the CDR3, is GAGVSQSPRYKVTKRGQDVTLRCDPISSHATLYWYQQALGQGPEFLTYFNYEAQPDKSGLPSDRFSAERPEGSISTLTIQRTEQRDSAMYRCASRHGTGNQETQYFGPGTRLLVL.

The chain combines TRBV11-3 with TRBJ2-1; the D call from TCRdb, TRBD1, cannot be confirmed without DNA. Germline assignment: CDR1 SGHNT and CDR2 YENEEA. There are 14 residues in the CDR3. This CDR3 reads CASGFLGAGDEQFF.

V is TRBV19 and J is TRBJ1-1; TCRdb gives TRBD1 as the D gene, but with no DNA this cannot be confirmed. The germline V gene encodes CDR1 LNHDA and CDR2 SQIVND (reference sequence). This CDR3 region has 15 residues. CDR3 in amino acids: CASSLGTGVQTEAFF.

The V and J genes are TRBV25-1 and TRBJ1-2; with no DNA, the TCRdb D assignment of TRBD1 cannot be verified. Per the germline V gene, CDR1 is MGHDK and CDR2 is SYGVNS. The CDR3 runs to 14 residues. The CDR3 protein is CASSGDRTGYGYTF.

V is TRBV4-1 and J is TRBJ2-3; TCRdb returns TRBD2, unconfirmable since there is no DNA. Germline V CDR1 and CDR2: MGHRA, YSYEKL. This CDR3 contains 16 residues. The CDR3 sequence: CASSRSGGPSTDTQYF.

The chain uses TRBV7-8 and TRBJ2-1; the D call from TCRdb, TRBD2, cannot be confirmed without DNA. Germline assignment: CDR1 SGHVS and CDR2 FQNEAQ. The CDR3 loop spans 17 amino acids. The CDR3 reads CASSFRLAGVTYNEQFF.

The rearrangement links TRBV4-1 to TRBJ1-3. The length of the CDR3 is 16 residues. Germline assignment: CDR1 MGHRA and CDR2 YSYEKL. CDR3 region: CASSQGPQEAGNTIYF.

V usage is TRBV27 and J usage is TRBJ1-1; the TCRdb D gene call, TRBD1, has no DNA to confirm it. Germline V CDR1 and CDR2: MNHEY, SMNVEV (reference sequence). The CDR3 length is 13 residues. The CDR3 loop reads CASKSFETAPAFF.

The J gene is TRBJ2-3, the V gene TRBV7-8; no DNA is available, so the TRBD2 call from TCRdb remains unchecked. Germline CDR1 and CDR2: SGHVS and FQNEAQ. The CDR3 runs 16 residues. The chain's CDR3 is CASSLVSGGRTDTQYF.

The chain carries TRBV2 and TRBJ2-1. Looked up from germline, CDR1 is SNHLY and CDR2 is FYNNEI. The CDR3 has 13 residues. CDR3 region: CASRKGPNNEQFF.

The chain carries TRBV30 and TRBJ2-2; TCRdb proposes TRBD2, but this gene call is untestable without DNA. The CDR3 length is 15 residues. Germline CDR1 reads GTSNPN; CDR2 reads SVGIG (reference sequence). CDR3 in amino acids: CAWSVAGVTTGELFF.

By frequency, this clonotype registers medium-sized (0.01 to 0.1%). This sequence joins TRBV5-6 and TRBJ2-7; TCRdb calls TRBD2, which cannot be checked without DNA. From germline, CDR1 is SGHDT and CDR2 YYEEEE. The CDR3 has 15 amino acids. CDR3 sequence: CASSSLAGGVYEQYF.

The rearrangement joins TRBV30 to TRBJ2-3; TCRdb outputs TRBD2, but without DNA this stays unchecked. The CDR3 is 15 amino acids. The germline V gene has CDR1 GTSNPN and CDR2 SVGIG (reference sequence). Here the CDR3 reads CAWSPLGGGTDTQYF.

This chain joins TRBV20-1 and TRBJ1-1; TCRdb calls TRBD1, which cannot be checked without DNA. Germline CDR1 DFQATT, CDR2 SNEGSKA (reference sequence). The CDR3 runs 17 residues. CDR3 amino acids: CSAGDRVERFENTEAFF.

The V call is TRBV7-8, the J call TRBJ2-1; TCRdb's D call of TRBD1 is untestable without DNA. The CDR3 sequence is 13 residues long. Germline-derived CDR1 and CDR2 are SGHVS and FQNEAQ. CDR3 protein: CASSSGAGDEQFF.

This chain joins TRBV6-1 and TRBJ2-3. Germline V gives CDR1 MNHNS, CDR2 SASEGT. This CDR3 spans 15 amino acids. CDR3 sequence: CASSEALGSGDTQYF.

The rearrangement uses TRBV28 and TRBJ2-3; TCRdb selects TRBD1, and the lack of DNA leaves this call unchecked. The CDR3 consists of 14 residues. In germline, CDR1 is MDHEN, CDR2 SYDVKM. CDR3 sequence: CASSEDRVTDTQYF.

The V call is TRBV20-1, the J call TRBJ2-5. The CDR3 loop spans 14 amino acids. Germline V lookup: CDR1 DFQATT, CDR2 SNEGSKA (reference sequence). CDR3 amino acids: CSARAGEGQETQYF.

V gene TRBV29-1 combines with J gene TRBJ2-1; without DNA, the TCRdb call of TRBD1 cannot be checked. Germline lookup yields CDR1 SQVTM and CDR2 ANQGSEA. The CDR3 loop spans 16 amino acids. This chain's CDR3 is CSAPEGRGPRNNEQFF.

The CDR3 sequence: CAWSPPDRGLGEQYF. This chain joins TRBV30 and TRBJ2-7; TCRdb gives TRBD1 as the D gene, but with no DNA this cannot be confirmed. There are 15 residues in the CDR3. The germline gives CDR1 GTSNPN, CDR2 SVGIG (reference sequence).

The chain combines TRBV12-3 or TRBV12-4 with TRBJ1-2; TCRdb's D call, TRBD1, is unchecked because there is no DNA. The CDR3 length is 16 residues. The CDR3 is CASSGPGQNPNYGYTF.

This chain joins TRBV9 and TRBJ2-7; checking the TCRdb D call of TRBD2 is not possible without DNA. The CDR3 is made up of 15 amino acids. From germline, CDR1 is SGDLS and CDR2 YYNGEE. CDR3: CASSRTSGGLYEQYF.

V gene TRBV11-2 combines with J gene TRBJ2-7; TCRdb indicates TRBD2, and absent DNA this call remains unverified. CDR3 length: 16 amino acids. Germline V gene sequence: CDR1 SGHAT, CDR2 FQNNGV. This CDR3 reads CASSYNRDSNNYEQYF.

The chain uses TRBV25-1 and TRBJ1-1; TCRdb's D call of TRBD1 is untestable without DNA. CDR3 length: 15 residues. The germline CDR1 and CDR2 sequences are MGHDK and SYGVNS. The CDR3 loop is CASSDSRGSGTEAFF.

The J gene is TRBJ2-7, the V gene TRBV6-6. The V gene's germline CDR1 is MNHNY and CDR2 SVGAGI (reference sequence). This CDR3 contains 12 residues. This CDR3 is CASSTSNYEQYF.

The chain is built from TRBV12-3 or TRBV12-4 and TRBJ2-3. The CDR3 extends over 15 amino acids. This CDR3 reads CASRVRTDGTDTQYF.

V gene TRBV28 combines with J gene TRBJ2-3; the D gene TCRdb calls, TRBD2, cannot be checked with no DNA. This CDR3 has 15 amino acids. Germline V CDR1 and CDR2: MDHEN, SYDVKM. The CDR3 protein is CASSRDEASTDTQYF.

The chain is built from TRBV7-9 and TRBJ1-5. Germline V gene lookup returns CDR1 SEHNR and CDR2 FQNEAQ (reference sequence). The CDR3 loop spans 12 amino acids. CDR3 region: CASSLSFQPQHF.